This is a list of T cell receptor beta chains from one sample in a study of blood T cell repertoires in COVID-19. Only in-frame clones appear in the TCRdb table, and some are missing; sequencing was by immunoSEQ multiplex PCR. The repertoire includes 250,000 to 300,000 clones, roughly 93% of them detected once, and under 3% sits in the top ten. Sequenced sample: PBMCs or T cells enriched from blood (not recorded which). These receptors were obtained from a woman aged 40 to 50 with acute COVID-19. Both conserved end residues are part of each CDR3. D genes are given only for firm matches. Clone size is not always given. Where it is, it says once, few, many or a class for expanded clones.

CDR3nt | CDR3aa | j_gene | abundance | v_gene | d_gene
TGTGCCAGTAGTACCGCGGGAGGCCGGAGTGAGCAGTTCTTC | CASSTAGGRSEQFF | TRBJ2-1 | NA | TRBV19 | TRBD2
TGTGCCAGCAGTTTCCGGACACTCAATCAGCCCCAGCATTTT | CASSFRTLNQPQHF | TRBJ1-5 | NA | TRBV28 | NA
TGCGCCAGCAGCCGAACACCTCAAACGGGGAGGGTTCTGTCTAGTGAAAAACTGTTTTTT | CASSRTPQTGRVLSSEKLFF | TRBJ1-4 | NA | TRBV4-1 | NA
TGTGCCAGCAGTGAAATAGGGCTCTCTCAGGGGAACATTCAGTACTTC | CASSEIGLSQGNIQYF | TRBJ2-4 | once | TRBV6-1 | NA
TGCGCCAGCAGCTATCGGACTAGCGGGTACAATGAGCAGTTCTTC | CASSYRTSGYNEQFF | TRBJ2-1 | NA | TRBV5-1 | TRBD2
TGTGCCAGTAGTAAGACAGGGGGCGGTATGAACACTGAAGCTTTCTTT | CASSKTGGGMNTEAFF | TRBJ1-1 | NA | TRBV19 | TRBD1
TGCGCCAGCAGCTTGGAAGGGACAGGAACTGAAGCTTTCTTT | CASSLEGTGTEAFF | TRBJ1-1 | NA | TRBV5-1 | TRBD1
TGTGCCAGCAGCTTAGCAGGGGCCGACCCCTACGAGCAGTACTTC | CASSLAGADPYEQYF | TRBJ2-7 | NA | TRBV7-2 | NA
TGTGCCAGTAGCCTCGGGACAGGGATTATAGAGCAGTTCTTC | CASSLGTGIIEQFF | TRBJ2-1 | NA | TRBV19 | TRBD1
TGTGCCAGCAGCCACTACCGACTGAGCACAACTAATGAAAAACTGTTTTTT | CASSHYRLSTTNEKLFF | TRBJ1-4 | NA | TRBV7-8 | NA
TGTGCCAGCAGCATCGACGGAACGCCCGCGGCTGCTTTCTTT | CASSIDGTPAAAFF | TRBJ1-1 | NA | TRBV28 | NA
TGTGCCAGCAAGGGCCAGGGGGCGCGAACTGAAGCTTTCTTT | CASKGQGARTEAFF | TRBJ1-1 | NA | TRBV27 | TRBD1
TGTGCCAGCAGCCAGACGAGACAGGGCGACTATGAAAAACTGTTTTTT | CASSQTRQGDYEKLFF | TRBJ1-4 | NA | TRBV5-6 | TRBD1
TGTGCCAGCAGCGGCGGGACTAGCGGGAGTCCGAGCACAGATACGCAGTATTTT | CASSGGTSGSPSTDTQYF | TRBJ2-3 | NA | TRBV7-9 | TRBD2